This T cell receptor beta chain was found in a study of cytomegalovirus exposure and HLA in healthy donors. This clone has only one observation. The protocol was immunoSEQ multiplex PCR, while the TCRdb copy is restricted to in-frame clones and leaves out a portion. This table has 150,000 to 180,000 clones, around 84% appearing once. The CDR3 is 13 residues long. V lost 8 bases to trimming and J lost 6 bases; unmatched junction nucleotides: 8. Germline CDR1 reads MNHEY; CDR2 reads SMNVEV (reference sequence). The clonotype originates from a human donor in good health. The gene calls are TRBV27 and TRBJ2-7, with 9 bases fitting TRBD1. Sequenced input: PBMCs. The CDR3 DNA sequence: TGTGCCAGCGGATGGACAGGGGCCGGCGAGCAGTACTTC. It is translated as CASGWTGAGEQYF.